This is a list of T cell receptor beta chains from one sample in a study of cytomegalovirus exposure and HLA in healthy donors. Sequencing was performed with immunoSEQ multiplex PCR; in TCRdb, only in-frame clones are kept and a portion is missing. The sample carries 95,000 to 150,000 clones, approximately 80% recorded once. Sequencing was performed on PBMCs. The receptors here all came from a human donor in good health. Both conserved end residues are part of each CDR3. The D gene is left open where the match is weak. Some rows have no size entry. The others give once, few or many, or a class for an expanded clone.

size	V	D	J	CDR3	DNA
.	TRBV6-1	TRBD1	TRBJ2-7	CATRQGSYEQYF	TGTGCCACCCGACAGGGGTCCTACGAGCAGTACTTC
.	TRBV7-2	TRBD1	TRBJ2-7	CASGKARGPQYEQYF	TGTGCCAGCGGCAAGGCTAGGGGGCCCCAGTACGAGCAGTACTTC
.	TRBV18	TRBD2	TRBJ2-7	CASSPPGGVAGAHEQYF	TGTGCCAGCTCACCGCCCGGGGGGGTAGCGGGAGCCCACGAGCAGTACTTC
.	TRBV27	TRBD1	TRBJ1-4	CACRRTGGGEKLFF	TGTGCCTGCAGGCGGACAGGGGGCGGTGAAAAACTGTTTTTT
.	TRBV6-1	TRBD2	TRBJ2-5	CASKWLAGGQETQYF	TGTGCCAGCAAGTGGCTAGCGGGAGGTCAAGAGACCCAGTACTTC
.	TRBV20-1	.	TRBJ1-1	CIPAGTEAFF	TGCATTCCCGCGGGCACTGAAGCTTTCTTT
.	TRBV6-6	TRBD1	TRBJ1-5	CASSSRQGNQPQHF	TGTGCCAGCAGTTCCAGACAGGGAAATCAGCCCCAGCATTTT
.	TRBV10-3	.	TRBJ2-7	CAISESGRDYEQYF	TGTGCCATCAGTGAGTCCGGCAGGGATTACGAGCAGTACTTC
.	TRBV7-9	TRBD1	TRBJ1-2	CASSTLGTGGFGYTF	TGTGCCAGCTCAACTCTAGGGACAGGGGGCTTCGGCTACACCTTC
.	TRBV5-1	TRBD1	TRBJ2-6	CASSLAGQISSGANVLTF	TGCGCCAGCAGCTTGGCGGGACAGATTTCCTCTGGGGCCAACGTCCTGACTTTC
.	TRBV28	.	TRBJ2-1	CASSFIDEQFF	TGTGCCAGCAGTTTTATCGATGAGCAGTTCTTC
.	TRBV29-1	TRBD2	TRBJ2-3	CSVDLGGSGYF	TGCAGCGTTGACCTGGGGGGGAGTGGGTATTTT
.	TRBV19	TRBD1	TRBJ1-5	CASSIVGGDRNQPQHF	TGTGCCAGTAGTATAGTCGGAGGGGACAGGAATCAGCCCCAGCATTTT
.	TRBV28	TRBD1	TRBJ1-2	CASSLDRGPQFGYTF	TGTGCCAGCAGTTTAGACAGGGGGCCTCAATTTGGCTACACCTTC
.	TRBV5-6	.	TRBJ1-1	CASKDGAEAFF	TGTGCCAGCAAGGACGGGGCTGAAGCTTTCTTT
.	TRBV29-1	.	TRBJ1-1	CSVGGRILEGNTEAFF	TGCAGCGTTGGGGGCCGTATTCTAGAAGGGAACACTGAAGCTTTCTTT
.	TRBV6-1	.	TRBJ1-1	CASSEGPEAKAFF	TGTGCCAGCAGTGAGGGCCCTGAAGCCAAAGCTTTCTTT
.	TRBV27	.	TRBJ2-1	CASSLPGFYNEQFF	TGTGCCAGCAGTTTACCAGGGTTCTACAATGAGCAGTTCTTC
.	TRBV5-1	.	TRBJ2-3	CASSLDTGFGTDTQYF	TGCGCCAGCAGCTTGGATACGGGTTTCGGCACAGATACGCAGTATTTT
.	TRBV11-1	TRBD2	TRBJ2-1	CASRRPTAGGGVEQFF	TGTGCCAGCAGGCGGCCTACGGCGGGAGGAGGAGTTGAGCAGTTCTTC
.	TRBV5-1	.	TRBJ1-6	CASSATLQGRHSPLHF	TGCGCCAGCAGCGCGACCTTACAGGGTAGGCATTCACCCCTCCACTTT
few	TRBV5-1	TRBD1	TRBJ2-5	CASSTGQVGETQYF	TGCGCCAGCAGCACGGGACAGGTGGGAGAGACCCAGTACTTC
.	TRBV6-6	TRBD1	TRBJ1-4	CASRTPGTGAEKLFF	TGTGCCAGCAGAACACCCGGGACAGGGGCAGAAAAACTGTTTTTT
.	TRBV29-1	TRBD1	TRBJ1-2	CSVPGQGADDYGYTF	TGCAGCGTTCCGGGACAGGGGGCGGACGACTATGGCTACACCTTC
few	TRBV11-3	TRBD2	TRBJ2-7	CASSRWGPRSGGNYYEQYF	TGTGCCAGCAGCCGGTGGGGCCCTCGTTCGGGAGGGAATTACTACGAGCAGTACTTC
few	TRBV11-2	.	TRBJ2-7	CASSLGRFYEQYF	TGTGCCAGCAGCTTAGGGCGGTTCTACGAGCAGTACTTC
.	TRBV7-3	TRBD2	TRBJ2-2	CASSLTLTGRAAGELFF	TGTGCCAGCAGCTTAACTCTGACCGGGAGGGCCGCCGGGGAGCTGTTTTTT
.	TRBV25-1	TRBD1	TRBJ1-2	CASSDTGVNYGYTF	TGTGCCAGCAGTGATACAGGGGTGAACTATGGCTACACCTTC
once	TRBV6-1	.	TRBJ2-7	CASSEWGVGYEQYF	TGTGCCAGCAGCGAGTGGGGAGTTGGCTACGAGCAGTACTTC
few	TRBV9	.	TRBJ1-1	CASSWGGNTEAFF	TGTGCCAGCAGCTGGGGAGGAAACACTGAAGCTTTCTTT
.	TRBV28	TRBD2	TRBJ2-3	CASSSSGMSDTQYF	TGTGCCAGCAGTTCTAGCGGGATGTCGGATACGCAGTATTTT
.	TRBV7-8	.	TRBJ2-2	CASSSQSGGELFF	TGTGCCAGCAGCTCCCAGTCGGGCGGGGAGCTGTTTTTT
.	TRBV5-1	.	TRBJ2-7	CASSLEYPTGRASYEQYF	TGCGCCAGCAGCTTGGAGTACCCAACAGGGAGAGCTTCCTACGAGCAGTACTTC
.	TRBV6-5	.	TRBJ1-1	CASSYGSTLNTEAFF	TGTGCCAGCAGTTACGGTAGCACCCTGAACACTGAAGCTTTCTTT
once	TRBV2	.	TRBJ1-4	CASSVDLGTLLTTNEKLFF	TGTGCCAGCAGTGTCGACTTAGGTACACTCTTAACAACTAATGAAAAACTGTTTTTT
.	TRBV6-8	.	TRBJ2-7	CASTLPRAGRIFYEQYF	TGTGCCAGCACCCTCCCTCGTGCGGGACGGATTTTTTATGAGCAGTACTTC
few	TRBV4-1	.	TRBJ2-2	CASSQVRGFTGELFF	TGCGCCAGCAGCCAAGTGCGGGGATTCACCGGGGAGCTGTTTTTT
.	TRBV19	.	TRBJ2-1	CASTPPGRNEQFF	TGTGCCAGTACCCCCCCAGGTCGCAATGAGCAGTTCTTC
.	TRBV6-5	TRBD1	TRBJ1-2	CASRTGGNYGYTF	TGTGCCAGCAGGACAGGGGGAAACTATGGCTACACCTTC
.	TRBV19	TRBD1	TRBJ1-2	CASIGIRTGELEYGYTF	TGTGCCAGTATAGGAATCAGGACAGGGGAGTTAGAGTATGGCTACACCTTC
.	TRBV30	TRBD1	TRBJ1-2	CAWRGEGAGGYTF	TGTGCCTGGAGAGGAGAGGGGGCTGGAGGCTACACCTTC
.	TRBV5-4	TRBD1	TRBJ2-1	CASSRGQALKQFF	TGTGCCAGCAGCAGGGGACAGGCCCTGAAGCAGTTCTTC
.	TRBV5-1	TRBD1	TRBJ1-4	CASNRGGSTNEKLFF	TGCGCCAGCAACAGGGGGGGGTCGACTAATGAAAAACTGTTTTTT
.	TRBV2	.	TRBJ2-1	CASSPTEVYNEQFF	TGTGCCAGCAGTCCAACGGAGGTCTACAATGAGCAGTTCTTC
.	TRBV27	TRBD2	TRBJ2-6	CASSSRGLPSGANVLTF	TGTGCCAGCAGCTCAAGGGGACTACCATCTGGGGCCAACGTCCTGACTTTC
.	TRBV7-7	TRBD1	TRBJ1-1	CASSSGQGTEAFF	TGTGCCAGCAGCTCGGGACAGGGGACTGAAGCTTTCTTT
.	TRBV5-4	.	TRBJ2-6	CASSWGGALSGANVLTF	TGTGCCAGCAGCTGGGGGGGGGCGCTCTCTGGGGCCAACGTTCTGACTTTC
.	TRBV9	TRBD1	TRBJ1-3	CASSVPEGQANTIYF	TGTGCCAGCAGCGTTCCAGAGGGACAGGCAAACACCATATATTTT
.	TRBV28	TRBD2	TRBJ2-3	CASSLWAGGGTDTQYF	TGTGCCAGCAGTTTATGGGCGGGAGGAGGAACAGATACGCAGTATTTT
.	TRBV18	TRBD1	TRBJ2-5	CASSPNRGQETQYF	TGTGCCAGCTCACCTAACAGGGGGCAAGAGACCCAGTACTTC
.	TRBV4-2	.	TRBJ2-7	CASSPPEGLLTYEQYF	TGTGCCAGCAGCCCGCCGGAGGGCTTATTGACCTACGAGCAGTACTTC
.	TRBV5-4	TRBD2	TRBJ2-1	CASSLGTGGSYNEQFF	TGTGCCAGCAGCTTGGGGACGGGAGGCTCCTACAATGAGCAGTTCTTC